What follows describes a single TCR beta chain. Some clones are missing from TCRdb's copy, which holds only in-frame ones; the method was immunoSEQ multiplex PCR. Among about 48,000 clones, nearly 95% were seen once, and the ten largest hold around 24%. This CDR3 has 16 residues. The germline V gene encodes CDR1 LNHDA and CDR2 SQIVND (reference sequence). Germline trimming cut 4 bases from V and 2 bases from J; bases unmatched to any gene: 10. The entry originates in a study of control samples from healthy donors and cancer patients. The receptor's source is a woman in her forties or fifties with head and neck cancer. The chain employs TRBV19 and TRBJ1-1; 7 positions match TRBD1. Sequenced input: PBMCs. This CDR3 is CASSRGTDSSNTEAFF. DNA for the CDR3: TGTGCCAGTAGTAGAGGGACAGACTCCTCAAACACTGAAGCTTTCTTT.